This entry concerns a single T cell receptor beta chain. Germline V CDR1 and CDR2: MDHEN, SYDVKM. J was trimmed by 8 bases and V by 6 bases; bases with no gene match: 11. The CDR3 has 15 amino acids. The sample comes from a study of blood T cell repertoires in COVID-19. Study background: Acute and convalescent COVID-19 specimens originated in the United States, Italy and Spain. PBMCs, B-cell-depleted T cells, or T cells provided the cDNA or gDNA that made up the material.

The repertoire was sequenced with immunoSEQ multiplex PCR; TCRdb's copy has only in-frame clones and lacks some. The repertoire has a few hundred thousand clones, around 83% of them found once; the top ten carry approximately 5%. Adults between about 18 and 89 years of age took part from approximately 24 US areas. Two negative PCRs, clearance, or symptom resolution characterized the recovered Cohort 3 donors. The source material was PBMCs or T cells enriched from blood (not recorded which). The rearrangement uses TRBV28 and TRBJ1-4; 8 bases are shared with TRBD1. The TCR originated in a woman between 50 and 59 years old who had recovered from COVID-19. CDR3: CASRLQGAGEEKLFF. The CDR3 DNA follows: TGTGCCAGCAGGCTGCAGGGGGCAGGTGAAGAAAAACTGTTTTTT.